The present entry profiles one TCR beta chain with its context. Its antigen is not known. Germline trimming cut 6 bases from V and 8 bases from J; bases unmatched to any gene: 9. The germline V gene has CDR1 SQVTM and CDR2 ANQGSEA. This CDR3 is built from 13 residues. These data are taken from a study of cytomegalovirus exposure and HLA in healthy donors. Study-wide context: For the approximately 360 genotyped donors, around 76% fell within the Caucasian-associated ancestry cluster. Study-wide results and limits: It was only CMV serostatus that was available as immune exposure information.

13 Jbeta primers and 60 Vbeta primers were used for the PCR. Data came from immunoSEQ multiplex PCR; TCRdb stores just in-frame clones and leaves some out. The sample carries some 150,000 clones, 70% to 90% recorded once. Sequenced sample: PBMCs. V and J are TRBV29-1 and TRBJ1-4, with 7 bases matching TRBD1. The source is a woman in her twenties or thirties in good health and CMV-seropositive. The CDR3 nucleotides are TGCAGCGTACAAAAGGGGGACAGCGAAAAACTGTTTTTT. Protein: CSVQKGDSEKLFF.